A single T cell receptor (beta chain) is shown here with its context. Its target is not known. CDR1 SGHRS and CDR2 YFSETQ come from the germline V gene. V lost 2 bases to trimming and J lost 10 bases, with 22 bases between them. CDR3 length: 16 amino acids. In TCRdb, the 5' RACE reads were re-called with MiXCR into one record per CDR3 protein. The sample lists 190,000 or so distinct CDR3 sequences, about a fifth occurring once. The data were obtained in a study of T-cell memory formation after mild COVID-19. Overall study findings and caveats: Clones that got smaller from day 15 to 85 had even CD4/CD8, while clones growing later tipped toward CD4+.

The chain recombines TRBV5-1 with TRBJ2-1; D might be TRBD1 or TRBD2, each matching 5 bases. This TCR derives from an adult woman who had mild COVID-19 (a few samples of this study predate the infection). Cell type and time point are not known. Input material: PBMCs or a T cell subset sorted from them (not recorded which). CDR3 in amino acids: CASSLTGTTSPLEQFF. For the CDR3, the DNA is TGCGCCAGCAGCTTAACCGGGACCACCTCCCCCCTGGAGCAGTTCTTC.